These 17 T cell receptor beta chains came from one sample sequenced in a study of OX40 agonist ivuxolimab in advanced cancers. Some clones are missing from TCRdb's copy, which holds only in-frame ones; the method was immunoSEQ multiplex PCR. The sample lists 45,000 to 65,000 clones; 70% to 85% were seen once. Material: CD4+ or CD8+ T cells sorted from blood, obtained in a trial of the OX40 agonist ivuxolimab. The source is an adult with an advanced solid tumor such as melanoma, head and neck, liver or kidney cancer.

This clone has at least ten counts. The chain combines TRBV27 with TRBJ2-4; weak D call: TRBD1 (7 bases). CDR1 and CDR2 from the germline V gene are MNHEY and SMNVEV (reference sequence). The V and J ends lost 4 bases and 10 bases respectively, with 17 bases between them. This CDR3 spans 14 amino acids. CDR3 amino acids: CASSSVLRGEIQYF. The CDR3 DNA reads as TGTGCCAGCAGTTCTGTACTCAGGGGGGAAATTCAGTACTTC.

V and J are TRBV11-2 and TRBJ1-2; D call uncertain. V lost 1 base to trimming and J lost 5 bases, with 14 bases between them. Germline V gene sequence: CDR1 SGHAT, CDR2 FQNNGV. This CDR3 has 15 residues. The CDR3 DNA follows: TGTGCCAGCAGCTTAGCGGGGTTGGAAAGTTATGGCTACACCTTC. This codes for CASSLAGLESYGYTF.

The chain is built from TRBV18 and TRBJ2-1; the D is unclear. The CDR3 runs to 17 residues. Per germline, CDR1 KGHSH and CDR2 LQKENI. V was cut by 3 bases and J by 3 bases, with 18 bases left in between. The CDR3 is CASSPPLTDRVYNEQFF. The CDR3 DNA is TGTGCCAGCTCACCGCCCTTAACCGACCGCGTCTACAATGAGCAGTTCTTC. Drawing the rest from reference TRBV18 and TRBJ2-1, the complete variable domain is NAGVMQNPRHLVRRRGQEARLRCSPMKGHSHVYWYRQLPEEGLKFMVYLQKENIIDESGMPKERFSAEFPKEGPSILRIQQVVRGDSAAYFCASSPPLTDRVYNEQFFGPGTRLTVL.

This sequence joins TRBV6-1 and TRBJ1-5, with D perhaps matching TRBD1 (5 bases). Trimming removed 7 bases from V and 4 bases from J, with 14 bases in between. Germline V gives CDR1 MNHNS, CDR2 SASEGT. This CDR3 has 14 residues. CDR3 coding DNA: TGTGCCAGCATCCGAAAGGAGGGGAATCAGCCCCAGCATTTT. This encodes CASIRKEGNQPQHF.

V usage is TRBV29-1 and J usage is TRBJ2-1; 13 bases align to TRBD2. Trimming cost V 7 bases and J 9 bases; bases outside gene matches: 3. Germline assignment: CDR1 SQVTM and CDR2 ANQGSEA. The length of the CDR3 is 12 residues. CDR3: CSAGTSGVEQFF. In nucleotides, the CDR3 is TGCAGCGCCGGGACTAGCGGGGTTGAGCAGTTCTTC.

The chain employs TRBV5-1 and TRBJ2-2, with D unresolved. CDR1 is SGHRS and CDR2 is YFSETQ in the germline V gene. CDR3 length equals 16 residues. Trimming took 0 bases from V and 6 from J, leaving 15 bases between them. The CDR3 nucleotides are TGCGCCAGCAGCTTGGGAGCCTTCCGAAACCCCGGGGAGCTGTTTTTT. Translating it yields CASSLGAFRNPGELFF.

The chain employs TRBV2 and TRBJ1-2; D remains ambiguous. This CDR3 region has 12 residues. Looked up from germline, CDR1 is SNHLY and CDR2 is FYNNEI. V lost 8 bases to trimming and J lost 4 bases, with 11 bases between them. CDR3 bases: TGTGCCAGCTCCGATGCCTCCTATGGCTACACCTTC. As protein: CASSDASYGYTF.

This clone was detected a few times. V is TRBV27 and J is TRBJ2-5, with D possibly being TRBD1 (6 bases). CDR1 and CDR2 from the germline V gene are MNHEY and SMNVEV (reference sequence). Trimming removed 6 bases from V and 9 bases from J, with 17 bases in between. The CDR3 runs 13 residues. The CDR3 DNA sequence: TGTGCCAGCAGCCCAGGATGGTCAGGGGCCCAGTACTTC. This codes for CASSPGWSGAQYF.

The chain uses TRBV10-3 and TRBJ2-3; D is possibly TRBD2 (5 bases). Trimming shortened V by 6 bases and J by 5 bases, and 18 bases separated the two germline ends. The CDR3 runs to 15 residues. Per the germline V gene, CDR1 is ENHRY and CDR2 is SYGVKD. The CDR3 DNA reads as TGTGCCATCAGACTAGACCCCTCGGGCCTAGATACGCAGTATTTT. This encodes CAIRLDPSGLDTQYF.

There are a few counts of this clone. V and J are TRBV10-2 and TRBJ1-1; D is undetermined. Trimming took 6 bases from V and 7 from J, leaving 15 bases between them. Germline lookup yields CDR1 WSHSY and CDR2 SAAADI. The CDR3 sequence is 13 residues long. The CDR3 here is CASRERAKFEAFF. For the CDR3, the DNA is TGCGCCAGCAGGGAAAGGGCTAAGTTTGAAGCTTTCTTT.

The J gene is TRBJ1-4, the V gene TRBV2; D not certain. The CDR3 is made up of 14 amino acids. From germline, CDR1 is SNHLY and CDR2 FYNNEI. V was shortened by 4 bases and J by 8 bases, with 14 bases between the two germline ends. DNA of the CDR3: TGTGCCAGCAGTGGCCCGGACGGTAACGAAAAACTGTTTTTT. Its translation is CASSGPDGNEKLFF.

The V call is TRBV19, the J call TRBJ2-5, with 7 bases matching TRBD2. The CDR3 has 14 residues. Germline CDR1 is LNHDA and CDR2 is SQIVND (reference sequence). V shed 2 bases, J shed 5 bases, and the junction held 5 bases outside the gene matches. CDR3 DNA: TGTGCCAGTAGTATAAACCTAGCGGCTGAGACCCAGTACTTC. Protein: CASSINLAAETQYF.

J is TRBJ2-5 and V is TRBV5-1; D is perhaps TRBD1 (5 bases). V lost 1 base to trimming and J lost 2 bases, with 9 bases between them. Germline lookup yields CDR1 SGHRS and CDR2 YFSETQ. This CDR3 comprises 14 residues. CDR3 in DNA: TGCGCCAGCAGCTTGCAGACAGCTCAAGAGACCCAGTACTTC. Protein product: CASSLQTAQETQYF.

The chain uses TRBV30 and TRBJ2-3; a possible D gene is TRBD2 (5 bases). V dropped 4 bases and J dropped 6 bases, with 17 bases sitting between them. CDR3 size: 14 residues. Germline CDR1 reads GTSNPN; CDR2 reads SVGIG (reference sequence). The CDR3 loop is CAWTLAGVTDTQYF. CDR3 in DNA: TGTGCCTGGACCCTAGCTGGAGTGACTGATACGCAGTATTTT.

V is TRBV6-6 and J is TRBJ1-5, with D tentatively TRBD1 (5 bases). CDR1 and CDR2 (germline): MNHNY, SVGAGI (reference sequence). CDR3 length: 13 amino acids. Deletions cut 8 bases from V and 1 base from J, with 9 bases between. The CDR3 DNA follows: TGTGCCAGCGGTTCAGGGAGCAATCAGCCCCAGCATTTT. Encoded protein: CASGSGSNQPQHF.

The chain joins TRBV6-5 to TRBJ1-1; 7 bases agree with TRBD1. CDR1 and CDR2 (germline): MNHEY, SVGAGI. Germline trimming cut 5 bases from V and 1 base from J; bases unmatched to any gene: 4. The CDR3 has 14 residues. Here the CDR3 DNA reads TGTGCCAGCAGTGAACAGGGGTGGAACACTGAAGCTTTCTTT. Translating gives CASSEQGWNTEAFF.

The V call is TRBV5-1, the J call TRBJ1-2, with unresolved D. The CDR3 spans 13 residues. V lost 0 bases and J lost 4, with 7 bases in between. Germline assignment: CDR1 SGHRS and CDR2 YFSETQ. The CDR3 here is CASSLGEAYGYTF. In DNA form, the CDR3 reads TGCGCCAGCAGCTTGGGGGAGGCCTATGGCTACACCTTC.